A selection of T cell receptor beta chains follows, all from one sample in a study of OX40 agonist ivuxolimab in advanced cancers. This table comes from immunoSEQ multiplex PCR, and its TCRdb copy is limited to in-frame clones, with some not included. The sample yields about 21,000 clones, 70% to 85% seen once. The sequencing here drew on CD4+ or CD8+ T cells sorted from blood, taken in a trial of the OX40 agonist ivuxolimab. The receptors stem from an adult with an advanced solid tumor such as melanoma, head and neck, liver or kidney cancer. CDR3s include the opening cysteine and the closing phenylalanine or tryptophan. D genes are given only for firm matches. Size tells how often a clone was seen (once, few, many) or the class of an expanded clone, and some rows leave it out.

clone size: once
CDR3 length: 11
J gene: TRBJ1-1
D gene: -
V gene: TRBV6-1
CDR3 DNA: TGTGCCAGCCGATGGGGGGCTGAAGCTTTCTTT
CDR3 protein: CASRWGAEAFF

clone size: -
CDR3 length: 16
J gene: TRBJ2-3
D gene: -
V gene: TRBV11-2
CDR3 DNA: TGTGCCAGCAGCTCGGGAAGGGGTTTTAGCACAGATACGCAGTATTTT
CDR3 protein: CASSSGRGFSTDTQYF

clone size: -
CDR3 length: 15
J gene: TRBJ2-2
D gene: -
V gene: TRBV7-6
CDR3 DNA: TGTGCCAGCAGCTCTAACGGGGGGCCCACCGGGGAGCTGTTTTTT
CDR3 protein: CASSSNGGPTGELFF

clone size: once
CDR3 length: 14
J gene: TRBJ2-7
D gene: -
V gene: TRBV28
CDR3 DNA: TGTGCCAGCAGTGAGGGGACTCACCCCTACGAGCAGTACTTC
CDR3 protein: CASSEGTHPYEQYF

clone size: -
CDR3 length: 16
J gene: TRBJ1-4
D gene: -
V gene: TRBV5-1
CDR3 DNA: TGCGCCAGCAGCTTGGAAACGGTGAAGCCTAATGAAAAACTGTTTTTT
CDR3 protein: CASSLETVKPNEKLFF

clone size: -
CDR3 length: 13
J gene: TRBJ1-1
D gene: -
V gene: TRBV30
CDR3 DNA: TGTGCCTGGAGTGTAGCGGTGAACACTGAAGCTTTCTTT
CDR3 protein: CAWSVAVNTEAFF

clone size: -
CDR3 length: 16
J gene: TRBJ2-1
D gene: TRBD2
V gene: TRBV7-9
CDR3 DNA: TGTGCCAGCAGCTCTACCGGGCTAGCGGGAGTCTCCGAGCAGTTCTTC
CDR3 protein: CASSSTGLAGVSEQFF

clone size: -
CDR3 length: 14
J gene: TRBJ1-1
D gene: -
V gene: TRBV2
CDR3 DNA: TGTGCCAGCTCGAACCCAGGGCGGAGCATTGAAGCTTTCTTT
CDR3 protein: CASSNPGRSIEAFF

clone size: few
CDR3 length: 16
J gene: TRBJ2-1
D gene: -
V gene: TRBV7-3
CDR3 DNA: TGTGCCAGCAGCCAGGGTGGGGGATTCGGGGTCAATGAGCAGTTCTTC
CDR3 protein: CASSQGGGFGVNEQFF

clone size: -
CDR3 length: 15
J gene: TRBJ2-1
D gene: TRBD1
V gene: TRBV7-9
CDR3 DNA: TGTGCCAGCAGCTTCACCGGGACAGGGCGTAATGAGCAGTTCTTC
CDR3 protein: CASSFTGTGRNEQFF

clone size: -
CDR3 length: 17
J gene: TRBJ2-7
D gene: TRBD1
V gene: TRBV5-4
CDR3 DNA: TGTGCCAGCAGCTTGGGTACCGGGACAGCTTCCTCCTACGAGCAGTACTTC
CDR3 protein: CASSLGTGTASSYEQYF

clone size: -
CDR3 length: 13
J gene: TRBJ1-1
D gene: -
V gene: TRBV6-5
CDR3 DNA: TGTGCCAGCAGTACGGCAGGGAACACTGAAGCTTTCTTT
CDR3 protein: CASSTAGNTEAFF

clone size: few
CDR3 length: 13
J gene: TRBJ1-1
D gene: -
V gene: TRBV28
CDR3 DNA: TGTGCCAGCAGCTTGGGTACCCTATATGAAGCTTTCTTT
CDR3 protein: CASSLGTLYEAFF

clone size: -
CDR3 length: 16
J gene: TRBJ2-5
D gene: TRBD2
V gene: TRBV2
CDR3 DNA: TGTGCCAGCAGTGATCAAGCGGGAGGAGGGTTAAAGACCCAGTACTTC
CDR3 protein: CASSDQAGGGLKTQYF

clone size: -
CDR3 length: 15
J gene: TRBJ2-7
D gene: -
V gene: TRBV15
CDR3 DNA: TGTGCCACCAGCATCCACCGGGGCCCCAGAATCGAGCAGTACTTC
CDR3 protein: CATSIHRGPRIEQYF

clone size: -
CDR3 length: 14
J gene: TRBJ2-1
D gene: TRBD1
V gene: TRBV7-6
CDR3 DNA: TGTGCCAGCAGCACCCTGACAGGGGGCGATGAGCAGTTCTTC
CDR3 protein: CASSTLTGGDEQFF

clone size: -
CDR3 length: 17
J gene: TRBJ1-2
D gene: TRBD1
V gene: TRBV7-8
CDR3 DNA: TGTGCCAGCAGCTTAGGGGGACAGCTCAGTCTCAGCTATGGCTACACCTTC
CDR3 protein: CASSLGGQLSLSYGYTF

clone size: few
CDR3 length: 16
J gene: TRBJ2-5
D gene: -
V gene: TRBV4-1
CDR3 DNA: TGCGCCAGCAGCCAGGCAATAGCGAGTTTGGAAGAGACCCAGTACTTC
CDR3 protein: CASSQAIASLEETQYF

clone size: -
CDR3 length: 15
J gene: TRBJ2-3
D gene: TRBD1
V gene: TRBV27
CDR3 DNA: TGTGCCAGCCGAACCTGGACAGGGGGATCAGATACGCAGTATTTT
CDR3 protein: CASRTWTGGSDTQYF

clone size: -
CDR3 length: 14
J gene: TRBJ1-2
D gene: -
V gene: TRBV7-9
CDR3 DNA: TGTGCCAGCAGCTTAAGCGAGTCTAACTATGGCTACACCTTC
CDR3 protein: CASSLSESNYGYTF

clone size: -
CDR3 length: 13
J gene: TRBJ2-5
D gene: TRBD1
V gene: TRBV6-5
CDR3 DNA: TGTGCCAGTTCGGGACAGGGGCAAGAGACCCAGTACTTC
CDR3 protein: CASSGQGQETQYF

clone size: -
CDR3 length: 14
J gene: TRBJ2-7
D gene: TRBD1
V gene: TRBV28
CDR3 DNA: TGTGCCAGCAGTTTAAAGAGGGGGCGAGGCGAGCAGTACTTC
CDR3 protein: CASSLKRGRGEQYF

clone size: few
CDR3 length: 12
J gene: TRBJ1-1
D gene: -
V gene: TRBV30
CDR3 DNA: TGTGCCTGGAGTGGAGGAAACACTGAAGCTTTCTTT
CDR3 protein: CAWSGGNTEAFF

clone size: -
CDR3 length: 13
J gene: TRBJ2-7
D gene: -
V gene: TRBV6-1
CDR3 DNA: TGTGCCAGCAGCCTCGCCTGGAACTACGAGCAGTACTTC
CDR3 protein: CASSLAWNYEQYF

clone size: few
CDR3 length: 11
J gene: TRBJ1-1
D gene: TRBD1
V gene: TRBV29-1
CDR3 DNA: TGCAGCGTTGATGGACAGGGGGCGGCTTTCTTT
CDR3 protein: CSVDGQGAAFF

clone size: few
CDR3 length: 17
J gene: TRBJ1-5
D gene: TRBD1
V gene: TRBV7-8
CDR3 DNA: TGTGCCAGCAGCCCCCGTGGGGGGGGACAGGGGTTTCAGCCCCAGCATTTT
CDR3 protein: CASSPRGGGQGFQPQHF

clone size: -
CDR3 length: 15
J gene: TRBJ2-7
D gene: -
V gene: TRBV12-2
CDR3 DNA: TGTGCAAGTCGCTTACCGGGACAGGGGGCATACGAGCAGTACTTC
CDR3 protein: CASRLPGQGAYEQYF

clone size: -
CDR3 length: 14
J gene: TRBJ1-3
D gene: -
V gene: TRBV9
CDR3 DNA: TGTGCCAGCAGCGAAACAGGGACGGGAAACACCATATATTTT
CDR3 protein: CASSETGTGNTIYF

clone size: -
CDR3 length: 18
J gene: TRBJ2-1
D gene: TRBD1
V gene: TRBV13
CDR3 DNA: TGTGCCAGCAGCCCCGGCAAAGACAGGGGGTTGTTGTACAATGAGCAGTTCTTC
CDR3 protein: CASSPGKDRGLLYNEQFF

clone size: few
CDR3 length: 10
J gene: TRBJ2-1
D gene: -
V gene: TRBV29-1
CDR3 DNA: TGCAGCGTTGAGATGGGTGAGCAGTTCTTC
CDR3 protein: CSVEMGEQFF

clone size: -
CDR3 length: 12
J gene: TRBJ2-1
D gene: -
V gene: TRBV27
CDR3 DNA: TGTGCCAGCAGTAGCGGTCCGGGCGTGCAGTTCTTC
CDR3 protein: CASSSGPGVQFF

clone size: once
CDR3 length: 16
J gene: TRBJ2-7
D gene: -
V gene: TRBV27
CDR3 DNA: TGTGCCAGCAGTCCCCGACAGATTCACTTATTCTACGAGCAGTACTTC
CDR3 protein: CASSPRQIHLFYEQYF

clone size: once
CDR3 length: 16
J gene: TRBJ2-1
D gene: -
V gene: TRBV7-9
CDR3 DNA: TGTGCCAGCAGCTTCCCTGTCCTAAGGGCCCACAATGAGCAGTTCTTC
CDR3 protein: CASSFPVLRAHNEQFF

clone size: -
CDR3 length: 12
J gene: TRBJ1-4
D gene: -
V gene: TRBV4-1
CDR3 DNA: TGCGCCAGCAGCCAAGATTATGAAAAACTGTTTTTT
CDR3 protein: CASSQDYEKLFF

clone size: -
CDR3 length: 14
J gene: TRBJ2-7
D gene: TRBD1
V gene: TRBV28
CDR3 DNA: TGTGCCAGCACCGAGGACAGGGGTTATCGCGAGCAGTACTTC
CDR3 protein: CASTEDRGYREQYF

clone size: -
CDR3 length: 13
J gene: TRBJ1-1
D gene: -
V gene: TRBV7-9
CDR3 DNA: TGTGCCAGCACCCTTGGCAGGTCTAACGAAGCTTTCTTT
CDR3 protein: CASTLGRSNEAFF